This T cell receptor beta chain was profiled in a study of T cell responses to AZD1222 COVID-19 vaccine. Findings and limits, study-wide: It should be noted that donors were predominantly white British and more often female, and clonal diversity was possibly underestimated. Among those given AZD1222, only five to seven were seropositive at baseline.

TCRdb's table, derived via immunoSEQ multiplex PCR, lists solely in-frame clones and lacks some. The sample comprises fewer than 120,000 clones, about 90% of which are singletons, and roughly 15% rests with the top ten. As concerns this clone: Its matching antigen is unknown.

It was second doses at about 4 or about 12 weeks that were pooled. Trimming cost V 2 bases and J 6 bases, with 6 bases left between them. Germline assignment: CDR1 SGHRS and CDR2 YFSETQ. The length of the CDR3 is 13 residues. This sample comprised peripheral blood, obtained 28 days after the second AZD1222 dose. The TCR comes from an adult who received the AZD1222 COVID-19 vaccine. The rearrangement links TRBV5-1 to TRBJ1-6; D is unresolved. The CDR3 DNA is TGCGCCAGCAGCTTCGGAGTTAATTCACCCCTCCACTTT. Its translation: CASSFGVNSPLHF.